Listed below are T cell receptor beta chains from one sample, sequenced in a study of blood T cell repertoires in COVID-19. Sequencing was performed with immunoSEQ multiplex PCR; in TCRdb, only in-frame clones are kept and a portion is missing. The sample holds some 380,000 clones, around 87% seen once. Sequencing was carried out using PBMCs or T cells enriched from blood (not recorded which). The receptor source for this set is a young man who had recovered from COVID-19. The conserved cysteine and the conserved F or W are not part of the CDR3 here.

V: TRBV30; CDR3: ASGSSYNSPLH
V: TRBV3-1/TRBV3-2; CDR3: ASSPFQGGGEAF
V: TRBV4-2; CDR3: ASSQEPSGVYNEQF
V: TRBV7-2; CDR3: ASSPRQGVAGYGYT
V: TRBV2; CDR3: ASGGAYNSPLH
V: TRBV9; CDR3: ASSTRDSWNEKLF
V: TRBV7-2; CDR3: ASSLAQGSTEAF
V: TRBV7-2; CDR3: ASSRRLAGGPSTDTQY
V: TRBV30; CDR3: AWRPAGGQPQH
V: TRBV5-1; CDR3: ASSLQAPTGVAYEQY
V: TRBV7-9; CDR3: ASSPGTRPSSYNEQF
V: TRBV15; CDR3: ATSRDFGTNLAYEQY
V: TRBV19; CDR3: ASSMGGQGSGQPQH
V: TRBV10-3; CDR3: AIGARGAGETQY
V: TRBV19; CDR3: ASSGMAGGVRDGYT
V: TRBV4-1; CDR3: ASSHPAQGMNGYT
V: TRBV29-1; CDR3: SVDGEGDEQY
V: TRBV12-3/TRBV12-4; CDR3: ASSFRETQY
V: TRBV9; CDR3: ASSVDPGGGNTIY
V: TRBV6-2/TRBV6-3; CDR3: ASSKARYLRGFIEAF
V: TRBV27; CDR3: ASRGLRQGKTYEQY
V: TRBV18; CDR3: ASSPGGNYEQY
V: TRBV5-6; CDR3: ASSLRFQVLYSEAF
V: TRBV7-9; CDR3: ASSSLGGASTEAF
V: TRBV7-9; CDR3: ASSPRDTEYEQY
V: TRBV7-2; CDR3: ASSLGRPGGSPYEQY
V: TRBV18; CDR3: ASSPTGDTQY
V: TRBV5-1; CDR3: ASSLEPSGAYNEQF
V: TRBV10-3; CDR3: AIRGRQGGDTEAF
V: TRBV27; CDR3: ASSLGGTGGYT
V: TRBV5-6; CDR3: ASSLSVRGELF
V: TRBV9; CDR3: ASSPGDGTEAF
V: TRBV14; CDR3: ASSQVFGMAEAF
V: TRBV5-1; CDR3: ASSLAGDEQY
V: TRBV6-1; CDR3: ASSEALPGQGNINYGYT
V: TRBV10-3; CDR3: AISESGTEYTGELF